The text below deals with one T cell receptor beta chain. Antigen specificity is unknown. This specimen belongs to a study of cytomegalovirus exposure and HLA in healthy donors. Findings and limits, study-wide: Earlier results showed most TCR beta V segments being productive about 87% or about 30% of the time.

The PCR contained 60 Vbeta and 13 Jbeta primers. Sequencing was performed with immunoSEQ multiplex PCR; in TCRdb, only in-frame clones are kept and a portion is missing. The sample has 65,000 to 75,000 clones, 74% seen once. The material sequenced was PBMCs. This clonotype originated in a woman aged 60-70 years in good health and CMV-seropositive.

The CDR3 DNA follows: TGCGCCAGCGCAGAGGGGGCGGGCGGCCTCGAGTATGAGCAGTTCTTC. This translates into CASAEGAGGLEYEQFF. The V call is TRBV5-1, the J call TRBJ2-1; 7 bases align to TRBD1. Trimming took 7 bases from V and 8 from J; bases not matched to a gene: 18. Germline V gene data show CDR1 as SGHRS and CDR2 as YFSETQ. CDR3 length: 16 amino acids.